This section outlines one T cell receptor (beta chain) sequence together with its context. What it binds is not known. This record comes from a study of CD8 T cells in Susac syndrome. Study-wide points: As acknowledged by the study, its TCR sequencing and HLA analysis included a relatively small number of individuals.

RNA in amounts of about 0.5 to 1 ug was reverse transcribed with random hexamers. immunoSEQ multiplex PCR amplified TCR beta CDR3 across 54 Vbeta, 13 Jbeta. One entry per CDR3 protein, called by TCRdb with MiXCR from the immunoSEQ multiplex PCR reads. The sample gives 200,000 to 300,000 distinct CDR3 sequences, 90% to 95% of which show up once; about 0.071% is in the top ten. Negative isolation yielded CD8+ and CD4+ T cells; FACS enriched TEMRA cells. The V and J ends lost 0 bases and 3 bases respectively, with 11 bases between them. CDR1 MGHDK and CDR2 SYGVNS come from the germline V gene. The CDR3 is 15 amino acids.

Sequenced material: CD4+ T cells from PBMCs. The chain couples TRBV25-1 to TRBJ2-5, with D unclear. The TCR sequence derives from a human donor with multiple sclerosis. CDR3: CASSEYKAVKETQYF. The CDR3 DNA reads as TGTGCCAGCAGTGAATATAAGGCTGTGAAAGAGACCCAGTACTTC.